A selection of T cell receptor beta chains follows, all from one sample in a study of T-cell memory formation after mild COVID-19. One entry per CDR3 protein results from TCRdb running MiXCR on the 5' RACE reads. The profile shows around 470,000 distinct CDR3 sequences, around 19% of them singletons. Sequenced material: PBMCs or a T cell subset sorted from them (not recorded which). The source of these receptors is an adult woman who had mild COVID-19 (a few samples of this study predate the infection). Cell type and time point are not known. CDR3s include the opening cysteine and the closing phenylalanine or tryptophan.

TRBV4-1,CASSQDAGGAPYQETQYF
TRBV2,CASRGGLADNEQFF
TRBV24-1,CATSDFQETQYF
TRBV3-1,CASSQDPGYNEQFF
TRBV12-3/TRBV12-4,CASSKMTGNEAGELFF
TRBV5-1,CASRLSIAGGPTDTQYF
TRBV4-1,CASSHPGQGELSPLHF
TRBV5-1,CASQSGTGGPDTQYF
TRBV6-5,CASKEGANEKLFF
TRBV20-1,CSAPQGNTEAFF
TRBV12-3/TRBV12-4,CASSSRVETQYF
TRBV19,CASSTSGRRSAKNIQYF
TRBV5-1,CASTLDGATNEKLFF
TRBV5-5,CASSLGPQNLGTEAFF
TRBV21-1,CASSTLSVSPLAKNIQYF
TRBV5-1,CASSLWTGKDYGYTF
TRBV20-1,CSASSLGDYTQYF
TRBV5-1,CASSPTGRDNYGYTF
TRBV21-1,CASSKEVGELAGEQYF
TRBV18,CASFSGHTNTEAFF
TRBV4-2,CASSQEMLLGEQYF
TRBV5-5,CASSLAWISQETQYF
TRBV25-1,CASSDARVGTEAFF
TRBV11-3,CASSSARGRGSTGELFF
TRBV12-3/TRBV12-4,CASRGAGMRDQPQHF
TRBV2,CASSVEGALAKNIQYF
TRBV14,CASSQDPTVSPGYGYTF
TRBV5-1,CASSLAGSSFF
TRBV18,CASSFYPGQGNEKLFF
TRBV12-3/TRBV12-4,CASSFNGSGVNTEAFF
TRBV7-9,CASTPAAAGYEQYF
TRBV5-1,CASSFSSGGITDTQYF
TRBV12-3/TRBV12-4,CASSLGMYTTEAFF
TRBV27,CASKRRESDTQYF
TRBV5-1,CASSLRGADEKLFF
TRBV7-8,CASSLEGAYNQPQHF
TRBV4-2,CASSQGGTGLTGANVLTF
TRBV9,CASTPAGGVWDEQYF
TRBV6-2/TRBV6-3,CASSTDRVGSYEQYF
TRBV29-1,CSVEDQGVNTEAFF
TRBV12-3/TRBV12-4,CASSPHLIIGAGNTIYF
TRBV14,CASSDVRTGTEKLFF
TRBV12-3/TRBV12-4,CASSVAGPQHF
TRBV20-1,CSARTVLGGELFF
TRBV20-1,CSARAQVYNEQFF
TRBV6-5,CASRRQGGYTF
TRBV5-1,CASSPDPEETQYF
TRBV6-7,CASLPTGTWRTGELFF